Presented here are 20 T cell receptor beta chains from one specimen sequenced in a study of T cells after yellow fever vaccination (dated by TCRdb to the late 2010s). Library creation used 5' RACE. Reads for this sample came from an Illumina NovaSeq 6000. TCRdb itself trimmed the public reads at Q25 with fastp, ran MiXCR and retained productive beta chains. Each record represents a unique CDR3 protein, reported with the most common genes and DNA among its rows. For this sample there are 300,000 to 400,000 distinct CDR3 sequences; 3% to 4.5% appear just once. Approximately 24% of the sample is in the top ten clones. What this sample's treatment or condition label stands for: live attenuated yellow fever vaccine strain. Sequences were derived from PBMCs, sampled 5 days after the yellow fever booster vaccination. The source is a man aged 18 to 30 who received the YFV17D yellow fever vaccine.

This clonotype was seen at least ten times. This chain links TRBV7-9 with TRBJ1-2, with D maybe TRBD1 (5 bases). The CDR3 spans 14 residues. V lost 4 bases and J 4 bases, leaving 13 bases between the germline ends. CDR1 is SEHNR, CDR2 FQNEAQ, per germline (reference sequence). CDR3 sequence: CASSSGPWSYGYTF. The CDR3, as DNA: TGTGCCAGCAGCTCAGGGCCCTGGAGCTATGGCTACACCTTC.

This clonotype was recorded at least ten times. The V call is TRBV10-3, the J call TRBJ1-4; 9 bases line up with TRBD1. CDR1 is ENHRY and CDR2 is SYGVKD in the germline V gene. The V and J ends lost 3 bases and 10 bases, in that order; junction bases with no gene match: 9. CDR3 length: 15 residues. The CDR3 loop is CAISDRDRAEGKLFF. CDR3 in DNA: TGTGCCATCAGTGACCGGGACAGGGCTGAGGGAAAACTGTTTTTT.

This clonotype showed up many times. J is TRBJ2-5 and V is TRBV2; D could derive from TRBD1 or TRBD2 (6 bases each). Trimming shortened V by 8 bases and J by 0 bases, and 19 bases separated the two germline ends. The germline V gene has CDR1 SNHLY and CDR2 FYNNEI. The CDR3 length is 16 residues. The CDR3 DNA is TGTGCCAGCCGCCGGGAAGGGGGGCCGTACCAAGAGACCCAGTACTTC. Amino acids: CASRREGGPYQETQYF.

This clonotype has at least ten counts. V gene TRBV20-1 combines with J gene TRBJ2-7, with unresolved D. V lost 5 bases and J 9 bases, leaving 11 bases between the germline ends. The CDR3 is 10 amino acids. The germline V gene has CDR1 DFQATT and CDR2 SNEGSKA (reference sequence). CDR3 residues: CSAGVERQYF. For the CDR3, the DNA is TGCAGTGCTGGAGTGGAGCGGCAGTACTTC.

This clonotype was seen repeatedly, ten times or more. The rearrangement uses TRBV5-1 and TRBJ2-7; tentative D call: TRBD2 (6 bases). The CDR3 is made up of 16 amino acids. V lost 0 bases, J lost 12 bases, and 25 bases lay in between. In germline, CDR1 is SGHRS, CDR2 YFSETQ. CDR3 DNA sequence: TGCGCCAGCAGCTTGGGCCCACTTACGCAGGGCGGGATTGCGTACGTC. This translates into CASSLGPLTQGGIAYV.

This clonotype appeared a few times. The CDR3 DNA is TGTGCCAGCAGTTCGCGGACAGCGGGTCATCCCCAGCATTTT. Amino acid sequence: CASSSRTAGHPQHF. The gene calls are TRBV6-5 and TRBJ1-5; possible D gene TRBD1, 6 bases. Germline values: CDR1 MNHEY, CDR2 SVGAGI. The CDR3 has 14 residues. Trimming removed 4 bases from V and 10 bases from J, with 17 bases in between.

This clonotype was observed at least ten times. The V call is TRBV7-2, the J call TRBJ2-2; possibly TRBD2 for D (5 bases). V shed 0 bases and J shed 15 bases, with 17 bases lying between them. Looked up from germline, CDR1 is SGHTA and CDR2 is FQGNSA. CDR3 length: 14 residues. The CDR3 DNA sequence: TGTGCCAGCAGCTTAGCGAGGTCGGGAATGGTGGTGTTTTTT. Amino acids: CASSLARSGMVVFF.

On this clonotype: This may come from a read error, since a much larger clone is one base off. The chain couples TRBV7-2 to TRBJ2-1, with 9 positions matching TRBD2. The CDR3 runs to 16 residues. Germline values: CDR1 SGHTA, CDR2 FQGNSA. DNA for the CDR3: TGTGCCAGCAGCCCAATAGCGGGGGCCTCCTACAATGAGCTGTTCTTC. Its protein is CASSPIAGASYNELFF.

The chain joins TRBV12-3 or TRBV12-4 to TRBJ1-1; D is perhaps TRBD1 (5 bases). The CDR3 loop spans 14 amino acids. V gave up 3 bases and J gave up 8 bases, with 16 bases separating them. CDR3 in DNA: TGTGCCAGCAGTTTCTATCCGGAGGGGAGCGAAGCTTTCTTT. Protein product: CASSFYPEGSEAFF.

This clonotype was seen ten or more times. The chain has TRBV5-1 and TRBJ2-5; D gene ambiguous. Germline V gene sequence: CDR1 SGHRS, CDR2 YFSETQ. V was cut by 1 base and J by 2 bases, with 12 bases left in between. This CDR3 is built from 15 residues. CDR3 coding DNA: TGCGCCAGCAGCTTGTCTCACCAGGAACAAGAGACCCAGTACTTC. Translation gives CASSLSHQEQETQYF.

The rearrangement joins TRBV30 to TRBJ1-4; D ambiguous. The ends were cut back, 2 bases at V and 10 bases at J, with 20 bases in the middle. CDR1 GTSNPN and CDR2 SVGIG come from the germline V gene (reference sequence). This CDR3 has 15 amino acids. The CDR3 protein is CAWSPQPTPSGKLFF. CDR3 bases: TGTGCCTGGAGTCCACAACCGACTCCTTCGGGAAAACTGTTTTTT.

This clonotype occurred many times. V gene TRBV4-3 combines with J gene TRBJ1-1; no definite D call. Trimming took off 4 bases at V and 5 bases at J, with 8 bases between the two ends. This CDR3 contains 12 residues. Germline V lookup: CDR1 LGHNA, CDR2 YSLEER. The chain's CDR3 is CASSRRGTEAFF. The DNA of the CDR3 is TGCGCCAGCAGCCGTAGAGGAACTGAAGCTTTCTTT.

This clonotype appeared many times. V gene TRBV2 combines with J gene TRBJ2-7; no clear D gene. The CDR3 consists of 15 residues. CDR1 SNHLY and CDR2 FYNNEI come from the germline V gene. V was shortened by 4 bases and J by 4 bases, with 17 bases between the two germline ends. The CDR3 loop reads CASSASHRVSYEQYV. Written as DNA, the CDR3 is TGTGCCAGCAGTGCCAGTCATCGGGTTTCGTACGAGCAGTACGTC.

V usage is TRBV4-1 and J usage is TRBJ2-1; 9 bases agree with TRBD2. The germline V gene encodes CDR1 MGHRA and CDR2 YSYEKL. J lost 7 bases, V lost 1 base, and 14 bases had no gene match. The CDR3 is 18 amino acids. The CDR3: CASSQVRSAGGPVNEQFF. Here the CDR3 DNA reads TGCGCCAGCAGCCAAGTGCGGAGTGCGGGGGGGCCAGTGAATGAGCAGTTCTTC.

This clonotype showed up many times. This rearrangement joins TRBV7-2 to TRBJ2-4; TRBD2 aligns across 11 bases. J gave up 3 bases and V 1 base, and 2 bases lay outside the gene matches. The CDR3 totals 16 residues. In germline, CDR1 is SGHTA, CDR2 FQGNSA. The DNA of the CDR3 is TGTGCCAGCAGCTTAGAACTAGCGGGGGTCAAAAACATTCAGTACTTC. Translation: CASSLELAGVKNIQYF.

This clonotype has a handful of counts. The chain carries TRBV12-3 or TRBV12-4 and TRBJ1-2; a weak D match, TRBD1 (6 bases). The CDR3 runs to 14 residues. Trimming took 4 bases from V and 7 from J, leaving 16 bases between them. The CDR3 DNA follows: TGTGCCAGCAGTTATCCCGGAGGGGGTGGTGGCTACACCTTC. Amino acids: CASSYPGGGGGYTF.

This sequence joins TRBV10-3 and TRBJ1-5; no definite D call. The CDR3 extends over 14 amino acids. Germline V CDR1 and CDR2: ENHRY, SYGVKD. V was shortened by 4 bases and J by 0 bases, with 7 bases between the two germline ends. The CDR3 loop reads CAISGGNSNQPQHF. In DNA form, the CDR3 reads TGTGCCATCAGTGGGGGAAATAGCAATCAGCCCCAGCATTTT.

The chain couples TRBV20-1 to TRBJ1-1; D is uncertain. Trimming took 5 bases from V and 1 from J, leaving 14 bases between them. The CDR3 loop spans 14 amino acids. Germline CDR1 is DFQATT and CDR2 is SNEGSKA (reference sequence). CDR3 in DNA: TGCAGTGCTGAAACCGGGGAAAGGAACACTGAAGCTTTCTTT. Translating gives CSAETGERNTEAFF.

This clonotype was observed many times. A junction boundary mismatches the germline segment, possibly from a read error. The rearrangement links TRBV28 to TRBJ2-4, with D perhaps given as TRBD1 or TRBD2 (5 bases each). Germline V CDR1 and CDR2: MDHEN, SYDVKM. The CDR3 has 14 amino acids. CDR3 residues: CASSLPGTQVRTDF. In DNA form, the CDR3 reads TGTGCCAGCAGTTTGCCCGGGACCCAAGTTCGAACGGACTTC.

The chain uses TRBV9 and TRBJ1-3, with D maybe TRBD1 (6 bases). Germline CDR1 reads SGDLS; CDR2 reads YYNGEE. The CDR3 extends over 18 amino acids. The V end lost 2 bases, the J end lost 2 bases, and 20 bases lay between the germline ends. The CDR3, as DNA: TGTGCCAGCAGCGTGTTCCCCGAAGCAGGGACAACTGGAAACACCATATATTTT. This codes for CASSVFPEAGTTGNTIYF.